This T cell receptor beta chain emerged from a study of blood T cell repertoires in COVID-19. Profiling relied on immunoSEQ multiplex PCR, and the TCRdb table lists in-frame clones only, not all of them. The profile shows around 100,000 clones, approximately 80% of them singletons. J gave up 2 bases and V 4 bases, and 7 bases lay outside the gene matches. The CDR3 spans 15 residues. The germline gives CDR1 LNHDA, CDR2 SQIVND (reference sequence). This receptor was identified in a woman in her 40s with acute or convalescent COVID-19. The chain joins TRBV19 to TRBJ2-7; 8 nucleotides line up with TRBD1. Sequencing was performed on peripheral blood. CDR3 DNA sequence: TGTGCCAGTAGTACGAGGACAGGGAACCCCTACGAGCAGTACTTC. It encodes CASSTRTGNPYEQYF.